The 6 T cell receptor beta chains reported below all come from one sample, sequenced in a study of T cells after yellow fever vaccination. TCRdb called the 5' RACE reads again in MiXCR, with one record for every CDR3 protein. Here the sample spans roughly 520,000 distinct CDR3 sequences, roughly a fifth being singletons. Sequences were derived from PBMCs, sampled less than 25 days after the first yellow fever vaccination. Every receptor here comes from a man aged 18-30 years who received the YFV17D yellow fever vaccine.

This clonotype turned up a few times. For the CDR3, the DNA is TGCAGCGTTGAAAGTGGCTTCCTGCGGGAGCAGTACTTC. As protein: CSVESGFLREQYF. The chain joins TRBV29-1 to TRBJ2-7, with no clear D. Per the germline V gene, CDR1 is SQVTM and CDR2 is ANQGSEA. The CDR3 extends over 13 amino acids. V was clipped by 2 bases and J by 7 bases, with 15 bases between them.

This clonotype was picked up a small number of times. The rearrangement joins TRBV12-3 or TRBV12-4 to TRBJ2-5, with unresolved D. CDR3 length: 13 amino acids. With 7 bases removed from V and 1 base from J, the gap between germline ends came to 10 bases. The DNA for the CDR3 is TGTGCCAGCACCCCGTACAGCCAAGAGACCCAGTACTTC. This gives the protein CASTPYSQETQYF.

At least ten counts were recorded for this clonotype. The chain couples TRBV18 to TRBJ2-5; D is unclear. This CDR3 contains 14 residues. Germline V gives CDR1 KGHSH, CDR2 LQKENI. V lost 3 bases and J lost 0, with 8 bases in between. The CDR3 nucleotides are TGTGCCAGCTCACCGACCGGGTACCAAGAGACCCAGTACTTC. This gives the protein CASSPTGYQETQYF. Complete variable domain (other parts from reference TRBV18 and TRBJ2-5): NAGVMQNPRHLVRRRGQEARLRCSPMKGHSHVYWYRQLPEEGLKFMVYLQKENIIDESGMPKERFSAEFPKEGPSILRIQQVVRGDSAAYFCASSPTGYQETQYFGPGTRLLVL.

V usage is TRBV5-1 and J usage is TRBJ2-2, with no clear D. The CDR3 covers 16 residues. CDR1 is SGHRS and CDR2 is YFSETQ in the germline V gene. Trimming pared 6 bases from V and 1 base from J, leaving 16 bases between. CDR3 region: CASISDRTLNTGELFF. CDR3 coding DNA: TGCGCCAGCATTTCGGACCGAACCCTGAACACCGGGGAGCTGTTTTTT.

This clonotype was counted only a few times. The chain recombines TRBV5-6 with TRBJ2-1; D call uncertain. The V end was cut by 4 bases, the J end by 5 bases, with 13 bases between. This CDR3 has 14 amino acids. Per the germline V gene, CDR1 is SGHDT and CDR2 is YYEEEE. CDR3 DNA sequence: TGTGCCAGCAGCCGGGTCCCGGTCGACAATGAGCAGTTCTTC. Residues: CASSRVPVDNEQFF.

The DNA of the CDR3 is TGTGCCAGCAGCTTGCGGGGCCGGTATAGCAATCAGCCCCAGCATTTT. It translates to CASSLRGRYSNQPQHF. This chain joins TRBV5-6 and TRBJ1-5; TRBD1 might be the D (5 bases). Germline CDR1 and CDR2: SGHDT and YYEEEE. Between the trimmed V and J ends, which lost 1 base and 0 bases, there was a span of 11 bases. The CDR3 runs to 16 residues.